A selection of T cell receptor beta chains follows, all from one sample in a study of blood T cell repertoires in COVID-19. Libraries were prepared by immunoSEQ multiplex PCR; TCRdb keeps only in-frame clonotypes and omits some of them. There are approximately 400,000 clones in the sample; more than 70% occur only once, and approximately 12% lies in the top ten. The sample was peripheral blood. The receptors shown here come from a woman aged 50 to 60 with COVID-19, enrolled during active disease. The CDR3 runs from the conserved cysteine through the conserved F or W. A D gene is named only where the DNA matches it firmly. Rows may omit the clone size; those that give it use once, few, many or a size class.

J: TRBJ2-3; D: TRBD1; V: TRBV12-5; size: -; DNA: TGTGCTAGTGCTAAGCGGACAGGATACACAGATACGCAGTATTTT; CDR3: CASAKRTGYTDTQYF
J: TRBJ2-1; D: -; V: TRBV30; size: -; DNA: TGTGCCTGGAGAGGAGACAATGAGCAGTTCTTC; CDR3: CAWRGDNEQFF
J: TRBJ2-5; D: TRBD1; V: TRBV19; size: -; DNA: TGTGCCAGTAGTCTCCCGGGACAGGGGCTAGAGACCCAGTACTTC; CDR3: CASSLPGQGLETQYF
J: TRBJ1-2; D: TRBD1; V: TRBV10-1; size: -; DNA: TGCGCCAGCAGTGGGGGACAGGGAGGAGGCTACACCTTC; CDR3: CASSGGQGGGYTF
J: TRBJ1-1; D: -; V: TRBV4-1; size: -; DNA: TGCGCCAGCAGCCAAGAGAGGGACACTGAAGCTTTCTTT; CDR3: CASSQERDTEAFF
J: TRBJ2-7; D: -; V: TRBV6-5; size: -; DNA: TGTGCCAGCAGACTGACGACAGTCCCCTACGAGCAGTACTTC; CDR3: CASRLTTVPYEQYF
J: TRBJ2-5; D: TRBD1; V: TRBV5-6; size: -; DNA: TGTGCCAGCAGGATGGACAGGCGATTAGAGACCCAGTACTTC; CDR3: CASRMDRRLETQYF
J: TRBJ2-2; D: TRBD2; V: TRBV5-1; size: -; DNA: TGCGCCAGCAGCCTTGCGACTAGCGGGAACACCGGGGAGCTGTTTTTT; CDR3: CASSLATSGNTGELFF
J: TRBJ1-2; D: -; V: TRBV30; size: -; DNA: TGTGCCTGGAGTGTAGGGCAGGGCTCAAGGGGCTACACCTTC; CDR3: CAWSVGQGSRGYTF
J: TRBJ1-6; D: -; V: TRBV5-4; size: -; DNA: TGTGCCAGCAGCTCCTCACGTGACAGCTCCTATAATTCACCCCTCCACTTT; CDR3: CASSSSRDSSYNSPLHF
J: TRBJ2-5; D: TRBD1; V: TRBV12-5; size: -; DNA: TGTGCTAGTGGTCCCGGGGACAGAGAGACCCAGTACTTC; CDR3: CASGPGDRETQYF
J: TRBJ2-1; D: -; V: TRBV3-1/TRBV3-2; size: -; DNA: TGTGCCAGCAGCCAAGTAACAGGTTGGAATGAGCAGTTCTTC; CDR3: CASSQVTGWNEQFF
J: TRBJ1-2; D: -; V: TRBV30; size: -; DNA: TGTGCCTGGAGTGCAACCAGGGTGGTAGCACGAGGCTACACCTTC; CDR3: CAWSATRVVARGYTF
J: TRBJ2-1; D: TRBD1; V: TRBV2; size: -; DNA: TGTGCCAGCAGAGCCGGGACAGGTTACAATGAGCAGTTCTTC; CDR3: CASRAGTGYNEQFF
J: TRBJ1-5; D: TRBD1; V: TRBV6-2/TRBV6-3; size: -; DNA: TGTGCCAGCAGTGGGGACAGGGAAATACTTCAGCCCCAGCATTTT; CDR3: CASSGDREILQPQHF
J: TRBJ2-6; D: TRBD1; V: TRBV19; size: -; DNA: TGTGCCAGTAGTAGGGGGACAGGGGGCTTCCTGACTGGGGCCAACGTCCTGACTTTC; CDR3: CASSRGTGGFLTGANVLTF
J: TRBJ1-3; D: -; V: TRBV7-9; size: -; DNA: TGTGCCAGCAGCTTAGGCCGGGGGAACACCATATATTTT; CDR3: CASSLGRGNTIYF
J: TRBJ1-1; D: -; V: TRBV21-1; size: -; DNA: TGTGCCAGCAGCAGAGGGGCAGGGGGTCTCATCACTGAAGCTTTCTTT; CDR3: CASSRGAGGLITEAFF
J: TRBJ1-1; D: -; V: TRBV5-8; size: -; DNA: TGTGCCAGCAGCCGGACAAACACTGAAGCTTTCTTT; CDR3: CASSRTNTEAFF
J: TRBJ1-3; D: -; V: TRBV2; size: -; DNA: TGTGCCAGCAGTCGGGTTGAAGGAAACACCATATATTTT; CDR3: CASSRVEGNTIYF
J: TRBJ2-5; D: -; V: TRBV5-4; size: -; DNA: TGTGCCAGCAGCTCCTGGAGGGGGAGGGAAGAGACCCAGTACTTC; CDR3: CASSSWRGREETQYF
J: TRBJ2-1; D: TRBD2; V: TRBV27; size: once; DNA: TGTGCCAGCAGTTTTGGGCTAGCGGGGGGTTACTCCTACAATGAGCAGTTCTTC; CDR3: CASSFGLAGGYSYNEQFF
J: TRBJ2-1; D: -; V: TRBV7-3; size: -; DNA: TGTGCCAGCAGCCCTAGCGGACAGTATAATGAGCAGTTCTTC; CDR3: CASSPSGQYNEQFF
J: TRBJ1-2; D: TRBD1; V: TRBV25-1; size: -; DNA: TGTGCCAGCAGCTACTCTGAGGACAGGGCGAGCACCTTC; CDR3: CASSYSEDRASTF
J: TRBJ1-1; D: -; V: TRBV30; size: -; DNA: TGTGCCTGGAGGGCGGGGTACCGGGACACTGAAGCTTTCTTT; CDR3: CAWRAGYRDTEAFF